The next 20 T cell receptor beta chains were all read from a single sample in a study of T cells in Graves' hyperthyroidism and ophthalmopathy. The CDR3 regions of TCR beta were amplified from RNA transcripts. In the first-round RT-PCR of the TCR CDR3, the HTBI primer set was used. TCRdb redid the calling of the multiplex PCR reads with MiXCR, one entry per CDR3 protein. The data show around 620,000 distinct CDR3 sequences, 15% to 20% seen once. The sequenced material came from blood. The receptor set was obtained from a woman between 25 and 40 years old with Graves' hyperthyroidism.

In this sample, this clonotype turned up many times. This chain links TRBV11-2 with TRBJ1-2, with 7 bases lining up with TRBD1. V shed 5 bases, J shed 3 bases, and the junction held 3 bases outside the gene matches. Germline loops: CDR1 SGHAT, CDR2 FQNNGV. CDR3 length: 13 residues. In DNA form, the CDR3 reads TGTGCCAGCAGCGCCGGGACAGACTATGGCTACACCTTC. Its protein is CASSAGTDYGYTF.

This clonotype was counted between two and nine times. The chain employs TRBV4-1 and TRBJ2-1; D perhaps matches TRBD2 (6 bases). The CDR3 has 16 amino acids. Trimming left V 6 bases short and J 2 bases short, with 17 bases between. The germline V gene encodes CDR1 MGHRA and CDR2 YSYEKL. This CDR3 is CASRPTSLPAYNEQFF. In DNA, the CDR3 is TGCGCCAGCAGACCCACTAGCTTACCCGCCTACAATGAGCAGTTCTTC.

On this clonotype itself: Given a much more abundant clone one base away, this may be a read error. The chain joins TRBV19 to TRBJ2-3; D uncertain. V was trimmed by 5 bases and J by 0 bases, leaving 9 bases between them. The CDR3 loop spans 14 amino acids. Germline CDR1 LNHDA, CDR2 SQIVND (reference sequence). CDR3 sequence: CASSVSASTDTQYF. CDR3 nucleotide sequence: TGTGCCAGTAGTGTTTCGGCTAGCACAGATACGCAGTATTTT.

V gene TRBV29-1 combines with J gene TRBJ2-3; perhaps D is TRBD1 or TRBD2 (5 bases each). Trimming shortened V by 1 base and J by 2 bases, and 10 bases separated the two germline ends. CDR3 length equals 14 residues. Germline CDR1 and CDR2: SQVTM and ANQGSEA. CDR3 nucleotide sequence: TGCAGCGTTGAAGGAGGGGTGGACACAGATACGCAGTATTTT. It codes for CSVEGGVDTDTQYF.

This clonotype was picked up a small number of times. V and J are TRBV7-9 and TRBJ2-1; 12 bases are shared with TRBD1. CDR1 SEHNR and CDR2 FQNEAQ come from the germline V gene (reference sequence). This CDR3 is built from 15 residues. V was clipped by 5 bases and J by 6 bases; unmatched bases: 5. The CDR3: CASSGDRGLGNEQFF. CDR3 in DNA: TGTGCCAGCAGCGGGGACAGGGGGCTAGGCAATGAGCAGTTCTTC.

This clonotype was detected ten times or more. The CDR3, as DNA: TGTGCCAGCAGTTCGACTAGCGGGAGGGGGTACAATGAGCAGTTCTTC. It translates to CASSSTSGRGYNEQFF. This sequence joins TRBV28 and TRBJ2-1; 14 bases line up with TRBD2. This CDR3 spans 16 amino acids. The germline V gene encodes CDR1 MDHEN and CDR2 SYDVKM. V shed 4 bases and J 4 bases; nucleotides not matched to a gene: 3.

The chain carries TRBV20-1 and TRBJ2-5; D is perhaps TRBD2 (6 bases). The germline gives CDR1 DFQATT, CDR2 SNEGSKA (reference sequence). V lost 3 bases and J lost 5, with 16 bases in between. CDR3 length: 14 amino acids. The CDR3 region has the DNA TGCAGTGCTAGGCCGGGACTGCCCGCCGAGACCCAGTACTTC. This translates into CSARPGLPAETQYF.

This clonotype was counted at least ten times. The chain links TRBV20-1 to TRBJ2-3, with unresolved D. The CDR3 has 13 residues. Germline CDR1 and CDR2: DFQATT and SNEGSKA (reference sequence). Trimming pared 2 bases from V and 0 bases from J, leaving 6 bases between. CDR3 protein: CSARTESTDTQYF. The CDR3 nucleotides are TGCAGTGCTAGAACGGAAAGCACAGATACGCAGTATTTT.

With respect to this clonotype: One base away lies a much larger clone, so this may be a sequencing read error. This sequence joins TRBV5-1 and TRBJ2-1; 9 bases map to TRBD1. The germline V gene encodes CDR1 SGHRS and CDR2 YFSETQ. The CDR3 spans 14 residues. As DNA, the CDR3 is TGCGCCAGCAGCAAGGGACAGGGTTACAAGGAGCAGTTCTTC. Translation gives CASSKGQGYKEQFF.

The chain has TRBV9 and TRBJ1-2, with 9 bases identical to TRBD1. Germline V gene lookup returns CDR1 SGDLS and CDR2 YYNGEE. With V trimmed by 5 bases and J by 6 bases, 2 bases remained unmatched. This CDR3 has 12 amino acids. The DNA of the CDR3 is TGTGCCAGCAGAGACAGGGGGGATGGCTACACCTTC. Translated, it gives CASRDRGDGYTF.

Ten or more counts support this clonotype. V and J are TRBV5-1 and TRBJ2-3, with D maybe TRBD2 (5 bases). V was trimmed by 4 bases and J by 1 base, leaving 13 bases between them. Germline V gene data show CDR1 as SGHRS and CDR2 as YFSETQ. The CDR3 has 15 amino acids. The CDR3 sequence is CASSQEDFRTDTQYF. Here the CDR3 DNA reads TGCGCCAGCAGCCAAGAGGACTTCCGCACAGATACGCAGTATTTT.

Of note for this clonotype: This could be a read error, since a much larger clone is one nucleotide away. The genes are TRBV30 and TRBJ2-5; TRBD1 is a possible D gene (6 bases). This CDR3 has 13 amino acids. The germline V gene has CDR1 GTSNPN and CDR2 SVGIG (reference sequence). Deletions cut 8 bases from V and 6 bases from J, with 19 bases between. CDR3 nucleotide sequence: TGTGCCCGGGCGGTACAGGGATCGAAGACCCAGTACTTC. It encodes CARAVQGSKTQYF. The variable domain in full, completed from reference TRBV30 and TRBJ2-5, reads SQTIHQWPATLVQPVGSPLSLECTVEGTSNPNLYWYRQAAGRGLQLLFYSVGIGQISSEVPQNLSASRPQDRQFILSSKKLLLSDSGFYLCARAVQGSKTQYFGPGTRLLVL.

This clonotype came up many times. The chain has TRBV20-1 and TRBJ2-7; D is unresolved. The CDR3 consists of 13 residues. The V and J ends lost 5 bases and 0 bases respectively, with 11 bases between them. Germline CDR1 DFQATT, CDR2 SNEGSKA (reference sequence). The CDR3: CSALSTLSYEQYF. The CDR3 bases are TGCAGTGCTCTCTCGACCCTCTCCTACGAGCAGTACTTC.

This chain connects TRBV6-1 to TRBJ1-3; tentative D call: TRBD1 (5 bases). Germline values: CDR1 MNHNS, CDR2 SASEGT. V lost 4 bases, J lost 4 bases, and 11 bases lay in between. This CDR3 has 14 residues. CDR3 nucleotide sequence: TGTGCCAGCAGTGGACAGCCAACGGGAAACACCATATATTTT. Its protein product is CASSGQPTGNTIYF.

The table lists this clonotype with a few counts. This chain joins TRBV6-1 and TRBJ1-1; a possible D gene is TRBD1 (6 bases). This CDR3 has 14 residues. Germline loops: CDR1 MNHNS, CDR2 SASEGT. V lost 5 bases and J 4 bases, leaving 14 bases between the germline ends. The CDR3 loop reads CASSSLRGATEAFF. CDR3 nucleotides: TGTGCCAGCAGTTCCCTCAGGGGTGCCACTGAAGCTTTCTTT.

In its sample, this clonotype was seen many times. The chain uses TRBV28 and TRBJ2-2, with no clear D. V gave up 2 bases and J gave up 0 bases, with 10 bases separating them. The CDR3 has 16 amino acids. Germline V gives CDR1 MDHEN, CDR2 SYDVKM. This chain's CDR3 is CASSLTGQSNTGELFF. For the CDR3, the DNA is TGTGCCAGCAGTTTAACCGGGCAGTCGAACACCGGGGAGCTGTTTTTT. The variable domain in full, with the rest retrieved from reference TRBV28 and TRBJ2-2, is DVKVTQSSRYLVKRTGEKVFLECVQDMDHENMFWYRQDPGLGLRLIYFSYDVKMKEKGDIPEGYSVSREKKERFSLILESASTNQTSMYLCASSLTGQSNTGELFFGEGSRLTVL.

This clonotype was seen a handful of times. The chain employs TRBV20-1 and TRBJ1-1; D possibly corresponds to TRBD1 (5 bases). Germline V gene data show CDR1 as DFQATT and CDR2 as SNEGSKA (reference sequence). The CDR3 runs to 16 residues. V lost 2 bases and J 4 bases, leaving 20 bases between the germline ends. In DNA, the CDR3 is TGCAGTGCTAGAACCGGGGCAGGGATAAGATCCACTGAAGCTTTCTTT. Its protein product is CSARTGAGIRSTEAFF.

This clonotype was seen ten or more times. This chain links TRBV6-2 or TRBV6-3 with TRBJ2-7; 8 positions agree with TRBD2. CDR3 size: 16 residues. CDR1 and CDR2 from the germline V gene are MNHEY and SVGEGT. J lost 7 bases, V lost 1 base, and 12 bases had no gene match. This CDR3 is CASSYLSGSQYKEQYF. The CDR3 DNA follows: TGTGCCAGCAGTTACTTGAGCGGGAGTCAATATAAGGAGCAGTACTTC.

Comments on this clonotype: This could be a read error, since a much larger clone is one nucleotide away. The chain combines TRBV7-9 with TRBJ2-5; 7 nucleotides agree with TRBD1. The CDR3 consists of 14 residues. Germline V lookup: CDR1 SEHNR, CDR2 FQNEAQ (reference sequence). The DNA for the CDR3 is TGTGCCAGCAGCTTACAAGGGGGCGGCCAGACCCAGCACTTC. This sequence encodes CASSLQGGGQTQHF.

The V gene is TRBV30, the J gene TRBJ2-1, with D unresolved. Germline lookup yields CDR1 GTSNPN and CDR2 SVGIG (reference sequence). The V gene lost 4 bases and the J gene lost 0 bases, with 10 bases spanning the gap. The CDR3 runs to 14 residues. CDR3 residues: CAWIDKSSYNEQFF. The CDR3 coding sequence is TGTGCCTGGATAGATAAAAGCTCCTACAATGAGCAGTTCTTC.